This TCR beta chain was sequenced in a study of graft-versus-host responses after intestinal transplantation. Whole-study context: The transplants performed in recipients were multivisceral, liver-intestinal, or isolated intestinal. Points from the study as a whole: There was an association between peak levels of circulating GvH clones and early post-transplant HvG declines.

This CDR3 region has 15 residues. Per germline, CDR1 SGHVS and CDR2 FQNEAQ. Trimming cost V 4 bases and J 5 bases; bases outside gene matches: 7. Sequenced by immunoSEQ multiplex PCR; TCRdb stores in-frame clones only, minus some. The sample consists of roughly 15,000 clones, roughly 82% of them appearing once. Researchers processed graft tissue to release intraepithelial and lamina propria lymphocytes. This clone was observed a few times. What it binds is not known. Sequenced material: ileum tissue, taken 26 to 27 days after intestinal transplant. This receptor was obtained from a human patient who received an intestinal transplant, so some T cells may come from the graft donor. J is TRBJ2-7 and V is TRBV7-8, with 11 positions matching TRBD1. CDR3 region: CASSSPGQGGDEQYV. CDR3 nucleotide sequence: TGTGCCAGCAGCTCGCCGGGACAGGGGGGAGACGAGCAGTACGTC.